This record covers a single T cell receptor (beta chain). The antigen remains undetermined. Germline assignment: CDR1 SGHDN and CDR2 FVKESK. The CDR3 covers 15 residues. Trimming removed 1 base from V and 4 bases from J, with 14 bases in between. TCRdb's table, derived via immunoSEQ multiplex PCR, lists solely in-frame clones and lacks some. The repertoire holds approximately 92,000 clones, with roughly four fifths as singletons. Time point: baseline, week 1 (first vaccination visit). Treatment: pre-vaccination baseline after standard-of-care therapy. This sample is drawn from a study of a mutant IDH1 vaccine in newly diagnosed glioma. Broader study findings: Of all patients, around 93% showed vaccine-induced immune responses.

This sequence originates from a woman aged 50 to 60 with glioma. The chain uses TRBV14 and TRBJ2-7; D could derive from TRBD1 or TRBD2 (5 bases each). The input for sequencing was PBMCs, taken from a glioma patient treated with radiotherapy, temozolomide or both. The CDR3 loop reads CASSQVSRDHYEQYF. CDR3 DNA: TGTGCCAGCAGCCAAGTATCCCGGGACCATTACGAGCAGTACTTC. Full variable domain (remainder filled in from reference TRBV14 and TRBJ2-7): EAGVTQFPSHSVIEKGQTVTLRCDPISGHDNLYWYRRVMGKEIKFLLHFVKESKQDESGMPNNRFLAERTGGTYSTLKVQPAELEDSGVYFCASSQVSRDHYEQYFGPGTRLTVT.